The 18 T cell receptor beta chains below were found in one sample sequenced in a study of graft-versus-host responses after intestinal transplantation. Profiling relied on immunoSEQ multiplex PCR, and the TCRdb table lists in-frame clones only, not all of them. Here the sample spans under 50,000 clones, over 85% being singletons. The sample here was PBMCs, taken roughly 270 days after transplant. These TCRs come from a human patient who received an intestinal transplant, so some T cells may come from the graft donor.

This chain connects TRBV7-2 to TRBJ2-3; possibly TRBD1 for D (5 bases). Germline CDR1 SGHTA, CDR2 FQGNSA. This CDR3 has 16 amino acids. V lost 5 bases and J 0 bases, leaving 15 bases between the germline ends. The CDR3 region has the DNA TGTGCCAGCAGCCCGTGGGGCTGGGGCAGCACAGATACGCAGTATTTT. Its translation is CASSPWGWGSTDTQYF.

This chain joins TRBV5-1 and TRBJ1-2; 8 nucleotides match TRBD1. The CDR3 loop spans 16 amino acids. The trim removed 4 bases at V and 6 bases at J, leaving 14 bases unmatched. CDR1 SGHRS and CDR2 YFSETQ come from the germline V gene. CDR3 sequence (DNA): TGCGCCAGCAGCAGAACATACTTACCGGGACAGGATGGCTACACCTTC. Its translation is CASSRTYLPGQDGYTF.

The rearrangement joins TRBV10-1 to TRBJ2-1; 8 positions match TRBD2. The germline V gene has CDR1 WNHNN and CDR2 SYGVQD (reference sequence). Trimming cost V 3 bases and J 7 bases; bases outside gene matches: 8. This CDR3 comprises 15 residues. As DNA, the CDR3 is TGCGCCAGCAGTGACCCTAGCGGGCCTCCTAATGAGCAGTTCTTC. Translating it yields CASSDPSGPPNEQFF.

The chain links TRBV2 to TRBJ2-2; 10 bases are shared with TRBD1. This CDR3 is 14 amino acids long. Germline V gene lookup returns CDR1 SNHLY and CDR2 FYNNEI. J gave up 7 bases and V 4 bases, and 3 bases lay outside the gene matches. CDR3: CASSGQGAGGELFF. The CDR3 bases are TGTGCCAGCAGTGGACAGGGGGCGGGCGGGGAGCTGTTTTTT.

The V gene is TRBV9, the J gene TRBJ2-3, with TRBD2 identical over 8 bases. Germline V gene data show CDR1 as SGDLS and CDR2 as YYNGEE. Losses at the gene ends were 3 bases for V and 4 bases for J; bases not matched to a gene: 7. This CDR3 has 15 residues. The CDR3 loop reads CASSASAGGPDTQYF. As DNA, the CDR3 is TGTGCCAGCAGCGCTTCTGCGGGGGGTCCAGATACGCAGTATTTT.

This chain links TRBV25-1 with TRBJ2-3; D is uncertain. V shed 4 bases and J shed 6 bases, with 17 bases lying between them. The CDR3 consists of 15 residues. CDR1 is MGHDK, CDR2 SYGVNS, per germline. The CDR3 nucleotides are TGTGCCAGCAGTGGCTATGCCAGGAGCAGGGATACGCAGTATTTT. It is translated as CASSGYARSRDTQYF.

This clone was found once. V is TRBV11-2 and J is TRBJ2-2, with a weak D call TRBD2 (5 bases). Germline V lookup: CDR1 SGHAT, CDR2 FQNNGV. This CDR3 region has 13 residues. V was pared by 1 base and J by 5 bases, with 5 bases between. CDR3 nucleotides: TGTGCCAGCAGCTTAGCGGGGACCGGGGAGCTGTTTTTT. This translates into CASSLAGTGELFF.

The chain recombines TRBV18 with TRBJ1-5; D call uncertain. V dropped 0 bases and J dropped 4 bases, with 7 bases sitting between them. Germline V gene lookup returns CDR1 KGHSH and CDR2 LQKENI. The CDR3 runs to 14 residues. The CDR3 DNA sequence: TGTGCCAGCTCACCACCGACGCAGAATCAGCCCCAGCATTTT. It encodes CASSPPTQNQPQHF.

V usage is TRBV6-5 and J usage is TRBJ2-3; D gene ambiguous. The CDR3 has 15 amino acids. Trimming shortened V by 2 bases and J by 1 base, and 10 bases separated the two germline ends. Germline V gene sequence: CDR1 MNHEY, CDR2 SVGAGI. The CDR3 is CASSYRPDGTDTQYF. The CDR3 DNA reads as TGTGCCAGCAGTTACCGCCCTGACGGCACAGATACGCAGTATTTT.

The V call is TRBV9, the J call TRBJ1-3; D not resolved. The CDR3 runs to 16 residues. Germline assignment: CDR1 SGDLS and CDR2 YYNGEE. V was clipped by 0 bases and J by 0 bases, with 10 bases between them. The CDR3 spells CASSVAEVFSGNTIYF. The CDR3 DNA reads TGTGCCAGCAGCGTAGCAGAGGTCTTCTCTGGAAACACCATATATTTT.

CDR3 residues: CATRRGTYEQYF. The CDR3 DNA reads as TGTGCCACCCGCCGAGGGACCTACGAGCAGTACTTC. This sequence joins TRBV6-5 and TRBJ2-7; perhaps TRBD2 as D (5 bases). The germline V gene has CDR1 MNHEY and CDR2 SVGAGI. Trimming took 10 bases from V and 2 from J, leaving 12 bases between them. CDR3 length: 12 amino acids.

This chain connects TRBV10-2 to TRBJ2-5; D unclear. Trimming cost V 3 bases and J 2 bases, with 10 bases left between them. The germline V gene encodes CDR1 WSHSY and CDR2 SAAADI. The CDR3 loop spans 14 amino acids. CDR3 DNA sequence: TGCGCCAGCAGTGAAGTGAGTCCTCAAGAGACCCAGTACTTC. It yields the protein CASSEVSPQETQYF.

The V call is TRBV6-1, the J call TRBJ2-7; D ambiguous. CDR1 and CDR2 (germline): MNHNS, SASEGT. The ends were cut back, 7 bases at V and 1 base at J, with 11 bases in the middle. The CDR3 consists of 13 residues. The CDR3, as DNA: TGTGCCAGCATGTGGCACCCTTCCTACGAGCAGTACTTC. Protein: CASMWHPSYEQYF.

The J gene is TRBJ1-2, the V gene TRBV30; D may be TRBD1 (5 bases). The V gene lost 3 bases and the J gene lost 11 bases, with 19 bases spanning the gap. The germline gives CDR1 GTSNPN, CDR2 SVGIG (reference sequence). CDR3 length: 13 residues. CDR3 nucleotide sequence: TGTGCCTGGAGCCAGCCCCCGGGACCGGGATACACCTTC. Translating it yields CAWSQPPGPGYTF.

The J gene is TRBJ2-1, the V gene TRBV5-6, with D unresolved. The V gene's germline CDR1 is SGHDT and CDR2 YYEEEE. This CDR3 has 14 amino acids. Deletions cut 0 bases from V and 4 bases from J, with 8 bases between. The CDR3: CASSLGRLYNEQFF. The CDR3, as DNA: TGTGCCAGCAGCTTGGGACGGCTGTACAATGAGCAGTTCTTC.

The chain carries TRBV7-2 and TRBJ2-4; D remains unclear. CDR3 size: 16 residues. Germline-derived CDR1 and CDR2 are SGHTA and FQGNSA. Trimming removed 1 base at V and 2 bases at J, with 12 bases between. CDR3 coding DNA: TGTGCCAGCAGCTTAGGGCCATATGGCTCCAAAAACATTCAGTACTTC. Residues: CASSLGPYGSKNIQYF.

The CDR3 loop reads CAGGQKNTGELFF. CDR3 coding DNA: TGTGCCGGGGGACAGAAAAACACCGGGGAGCTGTTTTTT. V is TRBV30 and J is TRBJ2-2, with 7 bases that match TRBD1. The CDR3 extends over 13 amino acids. Germline V gene lookup returns CDR1 GTSNPN and CDR2 SVGIG (reference sequence). Trimming removed 8 bases from V and 2 bases from J; junction bases left unmatched: 5.

The CDR3 sequence is CAWEPSLFSEQFF. CDR3 nucleotides: TGTGCCTGGGAGCCTAGTCTTTTCTCTGAGCAGTTCTTC. This chain links TRBV30 with TRBJ2-1; D unclear. Germline-derived CDR1 and CDR2 are GTSNPN and SVGIG (reference sequence). The CDR3 is 13 residues long. With 5 bases removed from V and 9 bases from J, the gap between germline ends came to 17 bases.